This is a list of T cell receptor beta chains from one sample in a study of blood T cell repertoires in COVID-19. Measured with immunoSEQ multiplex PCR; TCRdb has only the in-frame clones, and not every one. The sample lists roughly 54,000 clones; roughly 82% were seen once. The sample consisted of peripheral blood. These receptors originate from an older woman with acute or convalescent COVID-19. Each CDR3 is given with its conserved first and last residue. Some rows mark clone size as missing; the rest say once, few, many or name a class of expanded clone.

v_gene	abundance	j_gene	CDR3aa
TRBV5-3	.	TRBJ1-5	CARVIPGQVCSNQPQHF
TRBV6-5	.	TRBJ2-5	CASSYKGVKTQYF
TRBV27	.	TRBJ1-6	CASSPLQGADSPLHF
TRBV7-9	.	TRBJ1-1	CASSLRGPSQQGAFF
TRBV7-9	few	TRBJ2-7	CASSLQGHEQYF
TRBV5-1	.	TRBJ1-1	CASSLGQGFVTEAFF
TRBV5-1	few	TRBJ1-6	CASSLAPTGNNSPLHF
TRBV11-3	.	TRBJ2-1	CASSSTYLGSSYNEQFF
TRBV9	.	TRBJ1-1	CASSVGGENTEAFF
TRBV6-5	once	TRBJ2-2	CASSYWGGTSGELFF
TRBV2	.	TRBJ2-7	CASSLDWGDEQYF
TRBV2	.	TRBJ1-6	CASRMGGSNSPLHF
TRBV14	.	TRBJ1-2	CASSQGRGLGYTF
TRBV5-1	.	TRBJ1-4	CASSSQGTGGEKLFF
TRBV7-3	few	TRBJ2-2	CASSWTSTTGELFF
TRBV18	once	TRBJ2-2	CASSPTSGGNTGELFF
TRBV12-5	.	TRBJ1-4	CASGDGRHIATNEKLFF
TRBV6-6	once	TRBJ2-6	CASTNRGGANVLTF
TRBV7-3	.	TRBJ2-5	CASSLGAKETQYF
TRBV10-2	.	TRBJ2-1	CASSESRRNEQFF
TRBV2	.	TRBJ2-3	CASSEGLAGVDTQYF
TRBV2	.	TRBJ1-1	CASIRGNTMNTEAFF
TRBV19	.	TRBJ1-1	CANRTGFPPNTEAFF
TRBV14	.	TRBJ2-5	CASSLPYGSGLQETQYF
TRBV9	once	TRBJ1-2	CASSLTPTEHGYTF
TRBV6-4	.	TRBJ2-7	CASSDSLAGGSPSSYEQYF
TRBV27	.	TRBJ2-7	CASSLRAGDLSYEQYF
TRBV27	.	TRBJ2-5	CASSPTGGALGETQYF
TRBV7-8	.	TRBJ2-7	CASSLGQGSFGQYF
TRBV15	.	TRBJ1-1	CATSGTVNTEAFF
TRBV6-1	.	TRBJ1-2	CASSDTGTGGYYGYTF